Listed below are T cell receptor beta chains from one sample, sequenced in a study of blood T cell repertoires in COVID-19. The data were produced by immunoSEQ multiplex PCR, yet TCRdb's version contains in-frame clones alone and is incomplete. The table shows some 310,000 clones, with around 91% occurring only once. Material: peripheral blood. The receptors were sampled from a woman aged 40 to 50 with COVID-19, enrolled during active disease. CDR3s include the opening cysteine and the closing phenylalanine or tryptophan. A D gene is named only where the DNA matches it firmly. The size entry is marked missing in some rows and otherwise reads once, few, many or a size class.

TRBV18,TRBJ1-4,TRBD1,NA,CASSQNGQGEKLFF,TGTGCCAGCTCACAAAATGGACAGGGCGAAAAACTGTTTTTT
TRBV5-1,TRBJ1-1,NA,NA,CASSLEGDGTEAFF,TGCGCCAGCAGCTTGGAAGGGGATGGGACTGAAGCTTTCTTT
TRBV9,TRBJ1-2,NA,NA,CASSPVRNGYTF,TGTGCCAGCAGCCCCGTGCGGAATGGCTACACCTTC
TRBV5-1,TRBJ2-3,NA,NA,CASSLLPNTDTQYF,TGCGCCAGCAGCTTGCTCCCTAACACAGATACGCAGTATTTT
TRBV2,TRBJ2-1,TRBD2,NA,CASSESGRGEQFF,TGTGCCAGCAGTGAATCGGGGAGGGGTGAGCAGTTCTTC
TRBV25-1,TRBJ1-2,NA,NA,CASSGGLLSAYGYTF,TGTGCCAGCAGTGGGGGACTCTTGAGCGCCTATGGCTACACCTTC
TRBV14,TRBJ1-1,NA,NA,CASSRTAMMNTEAFF,TGTGCCAGCAGCCGGACAGCAATGATGAACACTGAAGCTTTCTTT
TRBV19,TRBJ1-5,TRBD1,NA,CASSAGQSNQPQHF,TGTGCCAGTAGCGCGGGACAGAGCAATCAGCCCCAGCATTTT
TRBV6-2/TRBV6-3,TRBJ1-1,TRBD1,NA,CASSLPHPTGASEAFF,TGTGCCAGCAGCCTCCCGCACCCGACAGGGGCTAGTGAAGCTTTCTTT
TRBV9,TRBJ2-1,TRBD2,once,CASSVVSGSNNEQFF,TGTGCCAGCAGCGTTGTTAGCGGGTCAAACAATGAGCAGTTCTTC
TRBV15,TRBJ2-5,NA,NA,CATSRGRQETQYF,TGTGCCACCAGCAGAGGTAGACAAGAGACCCAGTACTTC
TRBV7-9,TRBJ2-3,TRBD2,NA,CASSLGLAGGGPADTQYF,TGTGCCAGCAGCTTGGGACTAGCGGGAGGGGGTCCGGCAGATACGCAGTATTTT
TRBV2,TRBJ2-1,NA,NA,CASSWGWGQEQFF,TGTGCCAGCAGTTGGGGATGGGGCCAGGAGCAGTTCTTC
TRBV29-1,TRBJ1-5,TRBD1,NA,CSVAGQGAGNQPQHF,TGCAGCGTTGCGGGTCAGGGGGCAGGCAATCAGCCCCAGCATTTT
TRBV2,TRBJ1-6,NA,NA,CASSEASPLHF,TGTGCCAGCAGTGAGGCTTCACCCCTCCACTTT
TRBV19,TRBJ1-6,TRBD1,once,CASRNRDRGTNSPLHF,TGTGCCAGTAGGAACCGGGACAGGGGAACAAATTCACCCCTCCACTTT